Listed below are T cell receptor beta chains from one sample, sequenced in a study of T cells in Graves' hyperthyroidism and ophthalmopathy. TCRdb processed the multiplex PCR reads anew with MiXCR; each CDR3 protein has one entry. The data show 750,000 to 900,000 distinct CDR3 sequences, about 38% seen once. The source material was blood. The receptors here all came from a young man with Graves' hyperthyroidism. Each CDR3 is given with its conserved first and last residue. Each record gives: CDR3 length, V gene, J gene, CDR3 protein.

15,TRBV7-9,TRBJ1-1,CASRPGQGAVTEAFF
14,TRBV15,TRBJ2-7,CATSQEVSSYEQYF
16,TRBV6-4,TRBJ2-2,CASSEFSRDKTGELFF
15,TRBV6-5,TRBJ1-3,CASSPSRLSGNTIYF
22,TRBV2,TRBJ2-6,CASSEAAGVRDRGLSGANVLTF
15,TRBV4-1,TRBJ1-2,CASSQAGGADYGYTF
16,TRBV9,TRBJ1-5,CASSVVDRGVHQPQHF
16,TRBV15,TRBJ1-2,CATSSRGYSYNYGYTF
12,TRBV7-8,TRBJ1-1,CASSQKNTEAFF
15,TRBV4-1,TRBJ2-7,CASSQVLATVYEQYF
13,TRBV20-1,TRBJ1-3,CSARDRSRNTIYF
15,TRBV9,TRBJ2-7,CASSVASGGHYEQYF
14,TRBV7-9,TRBJ1-1,CASRTGTLNTEAFF
14,TRBV29-1,TRBJ1-1,CSVTRRGLQGAAFF
14,TRBV6-6,TRBJ1-1,CASSPPGLNTEAFF
15,TRBV7-2,TRBJ2-7,CASSLPRPSSYEQYF
16,TRBV9,TRBJ1-2,CASSGRSGTGDRGYTF
14,TRBV7-2,TRBJ2-7,CASSSVAGGSEQYF
11,TRBV20-1,TRBJ1-2,CSAKRPHGYTF
13,TRBV6-1,TRBJ1-1,CASRRGEATEAFF
14,TRBV20-1,TRBJ1-5,CSARTGGSNQPQHF
17,TRBV24-1,TRBJ2-5,CATSARNPQRGGETQYF
13,TRBV29-1,TRBJ2-7,CSVEDPGSREQYF
13,TRBV20-1,TRBJ1-3,CSARGRGERTIYF
11,TRBV5-8,TRBJ1-2,CASSYDYGYTF
14,TRBV7-2,TRBJ1-6,CASSVRAFDSPLHF
17,TRBV25-1,TRBJ2-2,CASSFRAGTGLTGELFF
14,TRBV15,TRBJ2-7,CATSSRTGSYEQYF
14,TRBV4-1,TRBJ2-7,CASSQVTDSYEQYF
14,TRBV14,TRBJ1-2,CASSQVSTSYGYTF
14,TRBV29-1,TRBJ2-7,CSVGVAGSGGEQYF
13,TRBV7-3,TRBJ2-5,CASSQAAPETQYF
15,TRBV29-1,TRBJ1-3,CSVLNRDSVGNTIYF
17,TRBV7-8,TRBJ1-4,CASSPRGGARFNEKLFF
14,TRBV5-1,TRBJ1-6,CASSLGQELSPLHF
13,TRBV20-1,TRBJ1-6,CSAGQEVDSPLHF
16,TRBV7-3,TRBJ1-2,CASRPGGTGDVYGYTF
12,TRBV7-3,TRBJ2-7,CASSSSRDEQYF
15,TRBV7-9,TRBJ2-7,CASRPLSVSSYEQYF
13,TRBV10-3,TRBJ1-4,CASSYSTGEKLFF
16,TRBV7-9,TRBJ2-7,CASSQDGYGKTYEQYF
12,TRBV10-2,TRBJ1-2,CASTAGDRSYTF
14,TRBV10-3,TRBJ2-5,CASSDGTGTETQYF
15,TRBV9,TRBJ1-3,CASSVGQGRGNTIYF
12,TRBV29-1,TRBJ2-7,CSVTGQGKEQYF
16,TRBV7-9,TRBJ2-5,CASSPHGQGRVETQYF
14,TRBV5-1,TRBJ2-2,CASSEDFGTGELFF
15,TRBV7-2,TRBJ2-2,CASSFRGTNTGELFF
14,TRBV7-2,TRBJ2-7,CASSSSRLSYEQYF
13,TRBV2,TRBJ1-6,CASSWTGDSPLHF
13,TRBV12-3/TRBV12-4,TRBJ2-5,CASRARIQETQYF
16,TRBV4-1,TRBJ2-5,CASKRAIAGLQETQYF
15,TRBV20-1,TRBJ1-5,CSARESQGWGQPQHF
14,TRBV20-1,TRBJ2-5,CSAAPTDDAETQYF
15,TRBV20-1,TRBJ2-7,CSAKDTGAAPYEQYF
15,TRBV5-6,TRBJ2-7,CASSLLSGQGNEQYF
14,TRBV20-1,TRBJ1-6,CSAHRTAANSPLHF